This T cell receptor (beta chain) was captured by sequencing in a study of T cell repertoires in cytomegalovirus infection. TCRdb passed the reads through MiXCR, listing each CDR3 protein once. The sample holds under 850,000 distinct CDR3 sequences, around a third seen once. Details on this clonotype: As yet, its antigen is unknown.

This CDR3 has 12 amino acids. Looked up from germline, CDR1 is LGHNA and CDR2 is YNFKEQ. Trimming stripped 4 bases from V and 4 bases from J, with 5 bases between. The sequencing used cultured PBMCs, collected from culture after CMV antigen stimulation. This receptor was obtained from a human donor in good health (CMV status not recorded). Some clones in this sample may be carry-over from other donors' samples. The chain joins TRBV4-2 to TRBJ1-3; D is uncertain. CDR3 DNA: TGTGCCAGCAGCCCCCACGGAAACACCATATATTTT. Translation gives CASSPHGNTIYF.